The 4 T cell receptor beta chains below all came from one sample that was sequenced in a study of cytomegalovirus exposure and HLA in healthy donors. The repertoire was sequenced with immunoSEQ multiplex PCR; TCRdb's copy has only in-frame clones and lacks some. This sample has roughly 230,000 clones, with about 90% found just once. The sample comprised PBMCs. The receptors stem from a woman aged 25 to 39 in good health and CMV-seronegative.

This sequence joins TRBV19 and TRBJ1-2; a possible D gene is TRBD1 (5 bases). CDR1 and CDR2 from the germline V gene are LNHDA and SQIVND (reference sequence). V dropped 5 bases and J dropped 8 bases, with 18 bases sitting between them. The CDR3 covers 14 residues. As DNA, the CDR3 is TGTGCCAGTAGTGCCGGGACTAACTCGGGGGGCTACACCTTC. This translates into CASSAGTNSGGYTF.

V gene TRBV5-6 combines with J gene TRBJ2-1; 11 bases fit TRBD2. This CDR3 has 14 residues. The germline CDR1 and CDR2 sequences are SGHDT and YYEEEE. V shed 4 bases, J shed 7 bases, and the junction held 4 bases outside the gene matches. The CDR3 DNA is TGTGCCAGCAGCGGGGGACTAGCGGTGAATGAGCAGTTCTTC. Translation: CASSGGLAVNEQFF.

The chain uses TRBV25-1 and TRBJ2-3; TRBD2 matches at 9 bases. The germline V gene has CDR1 MGHDK and CDR2 SYGVNS. Trimming at V came to 5 bases and at J to 0 bases, leaving 6 bases not matched to a gene. The CDR3 runs 16 residues. CDR3 amino acids: CASSTTLAGSTDTQYF. DNA for the CDR3: TGTGCCAGCAGTACCACCCTAGCGGGAAGCACAGATACGCAGTATTTT.

This chain connects TRBV5-1 to TRBJ2-3; D possibly corresponds to TRBD2 (5 bases). In germline, CDR1 is SGHRS, CDR2 YFSETQ. The V end was cut by 4 bases, the J end by 2 bases, with 17 bases between. CDR3 size: 16 residues. The CDR3 loop reads CASSPRSPAVTDTQYF. CDR3 bases: TGCGCCAGCAGCCCGAGAAGCCCAGCGGTCACAGATACGCAGTATTTT.